The 11 T cell receptor beta chains in this list originate from one sample, sequenced in a study of human T cells and chemical hapten exposure. Indicated time point: patch test 1, 2 weeks after DPC sensitization. Treatment indicated: therapeutic diphenylcyclopropenone sensitization with weekly scalp DPC. MiXCR, run by TCRdb on the RACE reads, gives a single entry per CDR3 protein. Of approximately 400,000 distinct CDR3 sequences detected, approximately 5% appear once; the ten largest clones hold approximately 2.3%. This specimen consisted of whole blood, obtained in connection with sensitization to the hapten diphenylcyclopropenone (DPC). The origin of the receptors is a woman in her forties or fifties with alopecia areata. Some clones in this sample may be carry-over from other donors' samples.

The J gene is TRBJ1-6, the V gene TRBV7-2; D ambiguous. The CDR3 covers 15 residues. In germline, CDR1 is SGHTA, CDR2 FQGNSA. V was cut by 2 bases and J by 6 bases, with 11 bases left in between. The CDR3 DNA reads TGTGCCAGCAGCTTAAGCGTTAGATTTAATTCACCCCTCCACTTT. This codes for CASSLSVRFNSPLHF.

The rearrangement uses TRBV5-1 and TRBJ2-7; D is unresolved. The CDR3 runs 14 residues. Germline V gene data show CDR1 as SGHRS and CDR2 as YFSETQ. Deletions cut 4 bases from V and 6 bases from J, with 17 bases between. The CDR3 DNA is TGCGCCAGCAGCCCCATCCAGCCGGGTACCGAGCAGTACTTC. It codes for CASSPIQPGTEQYF.

This clonotype showed up just a few times. J is TRBJ1-2 and V is TRBV20-1; 9 nucleotides line up with TRBD1. The germline V gene encodes CDR1 DFQATT and CDR2 SNEGSKA (reference sequence). The CDR3 totals 14 residues. J gave up 1 base and V 3 bases, and 3 bases lay outside the gene matches. CDR3 in DNA: TGCAGTGCTAGTACGACAGGGGGTAACTATGGCTACACCTTC. It codes for CSASTTGGNYGYTF.

This chain uses TRBV29-1 with TRBJ2-3; D unresolved. This CDR3 has 14 amino acids. Trimming cost V 3 bases and J 0 bases, with 10 bases left between them. Germline V gives CDR1 SQVTM, CDR2 ANQGSEA. The CDR3 DNA is TGCAGCGTTGATGGCGGACCTAGCACAGATACGCAGTATTTT. It encodes CSVDGGPSTDTQYF.

The table lists this clonotype with a few counts. The chain carries TRBV7-2 and TRBJ2-3; no firm D call. The length of the CDR3 is 13 residues. The ends were cut back, 1 base at V and 8 bases at J, with 10 bases in the middle. The germline CDR1 and CDR2 sequences are SGHTA and FQGNSA. CDR3 coding DNA: TGTGCCAGCAGCTTAGGTGGGCCGGTTACGCAGTATTTT. It is translated as CASSLGGPVTQYF.

This clonotype was seen at least ten times. The J gene is TRBJ2-3, the V gene TRBV6-6, with D maybe TRBD2 (7 bases). This CDR3 region has 14 residues. CDR1 is MNHNY and CDR2 is SVGAGI in the germline V gene (reference sequence). Trimming shortened V by 11 bases and J by 0 bases, and 15 bases separated the two germline ends. DNA of the CDR3: TGTGCCTCTGTGCGGGGGCCGAGCACAGATACGCAGTATTTT. Translation gives CASVRGPSTDTQYF.

Many counts were recorded for this clonotype. The rearrangement links TRBV5-1 to TRBJ1-1; D is unresolved. CDR3 size: 14 residues. V was clipped by 7 bases and J by 1 base, with 14 bases between them. Per germline, CDR1 SGHRS and CDR2 YFSETQ. The CDR3, as DNA: TGCGCCAGCTCCCCCCTTCCGGCGAACACTGAAGCTTTCTTT. Protein product: CASSPLPANTEAFF.

This clonotype was seen at least ten times. CDR3 in DNA: TGTGCCAGCAGGTACAGGGCTGAAGCTTTCTTT. It encodes CASRYRAEAFF. The chain joins TRBV6-6 to TRBJ1-1; a possible D gene is TRBD1 (6 bases). Deletions cut 6 bases from V and 6 bases from J, with 8 bases between. The CDR3 covers 11 residues. The germline gives CDR1 MNHNY, CDR2 SVGAGI (reference sequence).

The chain carries TRBV9 and TRBJ2-5; no firm D call. V lost 4 bases to trimming and J lost 5 bases, with 18 bases between them. This CDR3 comprises 15 residues. Looked up from germline, CDR1 is SGDLS and CDR2 is YYNGEE. Here the CDR3 reads CASSPFSNPIETQYF. CDR3 coding DNA: TGTGCCAGCAGCCCCTTCAGTAACCCAATTGAGACCCAGTACTTC. The full variable domain, with the rest looked up from reference TRBV9 and TRBJ2-5, is DSGVTQTPKHLITATGQRVTLRCSPRSGDLSVYWYQQSLDQGLQFLIQYYNGEERAKGNILERFSAQQFPDLHSELNLSSLELGDSALYFCASSPFSNPIETQYFGPGTRLLVL.

This clonotype appeared many times. The chain employs TRBV12-3 or TRBV12-4 and TRBJ1-2; TRBD1 might be the D (5 bases). The CDR3 totals 14 residues. Trimming removed 7 bases at V and 5 bases at J, with 17 bases between. Here the CDR3 reads CASTFAGAHYGYTF. For the CDR3, the DNA is TGTGCCAGCACGTTCGCCGGGGCCCATTATGGCTACACCTTC.

This clonotype has only a few counts. The rearrangement links TRBV27 to TRBJ2-1, with a possible D match to TRBD2 (5 bases). The V and J ends lost 5 bases and 4 bases respectively, with 12 bases between them. The CDR3 sequence is 14 residues long. Germline V gives CDR1 MNHEY, CDR2 SMNVEV (reference sequence). The CDR3 DNA reads TGTGCCAGCAGTACTCCTGGACTGTACAATGAGCAGTTCTTC. Translated, it gives CASSTPGLYNEQFF.